This T cell receptor beta chain was sequenced in a study of cytomegalovirus exposure and HLA in healthy donors. The V gene's germline CDR1 is SNHLY and CDR2 FYNNEI. CDR3 size: 15 residues. Trimming cost V 2 bases and J 2 bases; bases outside gene matches: 4. About this clone: The target antigen is unknown.

General study results and limits: One later analysis, an examination of the 100 to 150 validation repertoires, found that first-cohort TCR clusters tended to co-occur in them. The majority of TCR sequences were rare, yet some public TCRs appeared in many donors.

Assay: immunoSEQ multiplex PCR; the TCRdb copy retains only in-frame clones and omits some. Of 130,000 to 150,000 clones in the sample, approximately 88% are singletons; the top ten hold 3% to 3.5%. The sequence came from a young woman in good health and CMV-seropositive. The J gene is TRBJ2-7, the V gene TRBV2; 9 nucleotides align to TRBD1. Sequencing input: PBMCs. CDR3 in amino acids: CASSEFGDRAYEQYF. In DNA form, the CDR3 reads TGTGCCAGCAGTGAATTTGGGGACAGGGCCTACGAGCAGTACTTC.